Shown below are 27 T cell receptor beta chains from a single sample sequenced in a study of radiation and T cells in renal cell carcinoma. Time point denoted: baseline pretreatment blood. Indicated treatment: 15 Gy SBRT to primary tumor, nephrectomy 4 weeks later. Generated by immunoSEQ multiplex PCR, the TCRdb table keeps only in-frame clones and is missing some. The sample has about 150,000 clones, nearly 90% seen once. This sample comprised blood, obtained from a patient whose treatment included radiotherapy and nephrectomy. These TCRs come from a woman between 50 and 59 years old with renal cell carcinoma.

The rearrangement joins TRBV7-9 to TRBJ1-2; 11 nucleotides align to TRBD1. The germline V gene has CDR1 SEHNR and CDR2 FQNEAQ (reference sequence). The CDR3 extends over 15 amino acids. The trim removed 6 bases at V and 4 bases at J, leaving 7 bases unmatched. The CDR3 coding sequence is TGTGCCAGCAGAGGCGGCGGGACAGGGGGCTATGGCTACACCTTC. Translation: CASRGGGTGGYGYTF.

This clone was detected a few times. This specimen includes other DNA sequences encoding the same CDR3. The rearrangement joins TRBV5-6 to TRBJ2-5; D gene uncertain. V lost 1 base and J lost 5, with 6 bases in between. The germline V gene has CDR1 SGHDT and CDR2 YYEEEE. This CDR3 spans 12 amino acids. The CDR3 DNA sequence: TGTGCCAGCAGCTTGAGTCGGGAGACCCAGTACTTC. It specifies CASSLSRETQYF.

CDR3 amino acids: CASSFFLRGKNIQYF. The CDR3 coding sequence is TGTGCCAGCAGCTTCTTTCTGAGAGGCAAAAACATTCAGTACTTC. The V and J genes are TRBV5-8 and TRBJ2-4; D gene unclear. The CDR3 is 15 amino acids. Germline CDR1 and CDR2: SGHTS and YDEGEE. Trimming stripped 2 bases from V and 3 bases from J, with 12 bases between.

CDR3 sequence reads: CASRYRDRNTEAFF. The CDR3 DNA reads TGCGCCAGCAGGTACCGGGACAGAAACACTGAAGCTTTCTTT. The J gene is TRBJ1-1, the V gene TRBV5-1; TRBD1 aligns across 7 bases. The CDR3 runs to 14 residues. Germline-derived CDR1 and CDR2 are SGHRS and YFSETQ. The trim removed 5 bases at V and 2 bases at J, leaving 6 bases unmatched. The whole variable domain, remainder taken from reference TRBV5-1 and TRBJ1-1, is KAGVTQTPRYLIKTRGQQVTLSCSPISGHRSVSWYQQTPGQGLQFLFEYFSETQRNKGNFPGRFSGRQFSNSRSEMNVSTLELGDSALYLCASRYRDRNTEAFFGQGTRLTVV.

This rearrangement joins TRBV10-2 to TRBJ1-6; D is perhaps TRBD1 (5 bases). Germline V gene lookup returns CDR1 WSHSY and CDR2 SAAADI. Trimming cost V 6 bases and J 9 bases, with 18 bases left between them. This CDR3 has 15 amino acids. As DNA, the CDR3 is TGCGCCAGCAGGGGAACCACCGGGACGGGTTCACCCCTCCACTTT. This encodes CASRGTTGTGSPLHF.

The J gene is TRBJ1-4, the V gene TRBV5-6, with a possible D match to TRBD1 (6 bases). The germline V gene encodes CDR1 SGHDT and CDR2 YYEEEE. V was pared by 2 bases and J by 7 bases, with 21 bases between. The CDR3 spans 17 residues. For the CDR3, the DNA is TGTGCCAGCAGCTTATTCAGCACCGGACAGTCAGTTGAAAAACTGTTTTTT. The encoded protein is CASSLFSTGQSVEKLFF.

The CDR3 DNA is TGTGCCAGCAAGGTCAGAGACCCCACTAACTATGGCTACACCTTC. Protein product: CASKVRDPTNYGYTF. The chain recombines TRBV6-5 with TRBJ1-2, with D hard to call. Germline CDR1 reads MNHEY; CDR2 reads SVGAGI. The CDR3 contains 15 residues. Trimming left V 7 bases short and J 0 bases short, with 15 bases between.

This clone was counted at least ten times. This chain uses TRBV30 with TRBJ1-5; the D gene is possibly TRBD1 (5 bases). The ends were cut back, 0 bases at V and 5 bases at J, with 8 bases in the middle. CDR1 and CDR2 from the germline V gene are GTSNPN and SVGIG (reference sequence). CDR3 size: 13 residues. CDR3 DNA sequence: TGTGCCTGGAGTGTACAGGATCATCAGCCCCAGCATTTT. It is translated as CAWSVQDHQPQHF.

V usage is TRBV4-2 and J usage is TRBJ1-1; no clear D gene. The CDR3 covers 15 residues. Germline V gene sequence: CDR1 LGHNA, CDR2 YNFKEQ. Trimming shortened V by 4 bases and J by 5 bases, and 17 bases separated the two germline ends. CDR3 in DNA: TGTGCCAGCAGCCCCCGAACGGGTAGAGATACTGAAGCTTTCTTT. It is translated as CASSPRTGRDTEAFF.

The chain recombines TRBV2 with TRBJ1-5, with D perhaps TRBD1 (5 bases). Trimming cost V 4 bases and J 5 bases, with 15 bases left between them. Germline CDR1 reads SNHLY; CDR2 reads FYNNEI. This CDR3 contains 15 residues. The CDR3 DNA reads as TGTGCCAGCAGTGTGGCCAGGTCGGGACATCAGCCCCAGCATTTT. This codes for CASSVARSGHQPQHF. The complete variable domain, with remaining parts taken from reference TRBV2 and TRBJ1-5, reads EPEVTQTPSHQVTQMGQEVILRCVPISNHLYFYWYRQILGQKVEFLVSFYNNEISEKSEIFDDQFSVERPDGSNFTLKIRSTKLEDSAMYFCASSVARSGHQPQHFGDGTRLSIL.

The genes are TRBV5-8 and TRBJ2-1; 7 nucleotides align to TRBD1. Trimming at V came to 0 bases and at J to 4 bases, leaving 7 bases not matched to a gene. CDR1 is SGHTS and CDR2 is YDEGEE in the germline V gene. The CDR3 extends over 16 amino acids. The CDR3: CASSLEGPGGYNEQFF. As DNA, the CDR3 is TGTGCCAGCAGCTTGGAGGGGCCAGGGGGTTACAATGAGCAGTTCTTC.

In this sample, this clone turned up once. The CDR3 DNA reads TGTGCCAGCAGTTTTGACTCCTCTGGAAACACCATATATTTT. Translating gives CASSFDSSGNTIYF. The chain has TRBV2 and TRBJ1-3; D is unresolved. The CDR3 consists of 14 residues. The V and J ends lost 5 bases and 0 bases respectively, with 8 bases between them. CDR1 and CDR2 (germline): SNHLY, FYNNEI.

The chain joins TRBV7-2 to TRBJ2-3; 15 bases are a match to TRBD2. Trimming cost V 6 bases and J 6 bases; bases outside gene matches: 7. Germline V CDR1 and CDR2: SGHTA, FQGNSA. CDR3 length: 16 amino acids. For the CDR3, the DNA is TGTGCCAGCAGACTCGGACTAGCGGGGGGGCGTGATACGCAGTATTTT. This encodes CASRLGLAGGRDTQYF.

The chain is built from TRBV5-4 and TRBJ2-7, with D possibly matching TRBD1 (6 bases). The CDR3 loop spans 14 amino acids. CDR1 and CDR2 (germline): SGHNT, YYREEE (reference sequence). V lost 2 bases and J lost 5, with 14 bases in between. Here the CDR3 reads CASSFGRGNDEQYF. As DNA, the CDR3 is TGTGCCAGCAGCTTTGGCAGGGGAAACGACGAGCAGTACTTC.

This chain links TRBV9 with TRBJ1-6; the D is unclear. Germline assignment: CDR1 SGDLS and CDR2 YYNGEE. V was pared by 0 bases and J by 14 bases, with 9 bases between. This CDR3 has 12 residues. The CDR3 coding sequence is TGTGCCAGCAGCGTAGACCAAGGGTCCCTCCACTTT. It encodes CASSVDQGSLHF.

As regards this clone: One end of the junction fails to match germline, which may point to a read error. DNA for the CDR3: TGTGCTAGCAGCTACCCGGGAGAGACCCAGTACTTC. Encoded protein: CASSYPGETQYF. The chain links TRBV7-7 to TRBJ2-5, with D unclear. The CDR3 sequence is 12 residues long. CDR1 is SSHAT, CDR2 FNYEAQ, per germline (reference sequence).

This sequence joins TRBV4-1 and TRBJ1-1; D remains unclear. Germline V gives CDR1 MGHRA, CDR2 YSYEKL. This CDR3 spans 14 amino acids. V gave up 1 base and J gave up 0 bases, with 6 bases separating them. CDR3 residues: CASSQALVNTEAFF. CDR3 nucleotide sequence: TGCGCCAGCAGCCAAGCATTGGTGAACACTGAAGCTTTCTTT.

The chain combines TRBV5-1 with TRBJ1-2; 7 bases fit TRBD1. The germline V gene encodes CDR1 SGHRS and CDR2 YFSETQ. The junction had 7 bases not matched to a gene; V was cut back by 0 bases and J by 2 bases. The CDR3 is 16 residues long. CDR3 sequence: CASSLDGGGSNYGYTF. The CDR3 bases are TGCGCCAGCAGCTTGGATGGAGGGGGCTCGAACTATGGCTACACCTTC.

V gene TRBV7-8 combines with J gene TRBJ2-2, with 13 bases aligning to TRBD2. Germline V gene lookup returns CDR1 SGHVS and CDR2 FQNEAQ. This CDR3 has 15 residues. Trimming removed 4 bases from V and 6 bases from J; junction bases left unmatched: 2. CDR3 region: CASSWTSGGSGELFF. The CDR3 region has the DNA TGTGCCAGCAGCTGGACTAGCGGGGGTTCCGGGGAGCTGTTTTTT.

V and J are TRBV2 and TRBJ1-4, with D tentatively TRBD1 (5 bases). Germline values: CDR1 SNHLY, CDR2 FYNNEI. CDR3 length: 15 residues. The V and J ends lost 7 bases and 0 bases respectively, with 12 bases between them. CDR3 in amino acids: CASNLGGATNEKLFF. The DNA of the CDR3 is TGTGCCAGCAACCTTGGGGGAGCAACTAATGAAAAACTGTTTTTT.

In this sample, this clone turned up a few times. The chain combines TRBV6-5 with TRBJ1-5, with D maybe TRBD1 (5 bases). The germline V and J ends were trimmed by 6 bases and 1 base, with 10 bases remaining between them. The germline V gene has CDR1 MNHEY and CDR2 SVGAGI. This CDR3 has 14 amino acids. The CDR3 region has the DNA TGTGCCAGCAGCCCAGACAGCAGCAATCAGCCCCAGCATTTT. Its translation: CASSPDSSNQPQHF.

V usage is TRBV2 and J usage is TRBJ1-5; TRBD1 matches at 9 bases. J gave up 4 bases and V 3 bases, and 4 bases lay outside the gene matches. The CDR3 is 15 residues long. CDR1 and CDR2 (germline): SNHLY, FYNNEI. Written as DNA, the CDR3 is TGTGCCAGCAGTGAGAGACAGGGGGGAAATCAGCCCCAGCATTTT. Protein product: CASSERQGGNQPQHF.

The chain has TRBV19 and TRBJ1-4; D remains unclear. The CDR3 sequence is 15 residues long. V lost 7 bases and J 3 bases, leaving 15 bases between the germline ends. Germline values: CDR1 LNHDA, CDR2 SQIVND (reference sequence). The CDR3 here is CASISSGRPNEKLFF. The CDR3 nucleotides are TGTGCCAGTATTAGCTCCGGGAGACCTAATGAAAAACTGTTTTTT.

The genes are TRBV19 and TRBJ1-5; D may be TRBD1 (5 bases). Germline CDR1 and CDR2: LNHDA and SQIVND (reference sequence). Trimming shortened V by 9 bases and J by 5 bases, and 14 bases separated the two germline ends. The CDR3 consists of 13 residues. In nucleotides, the CDR3 is TGTGCCAGCCGGGGACCGCCCCATCAGCCCCAGCATTTT. Its translation: CASRGPPHQPQHF. Looking up the rest from reference TRBV19 and TRBJ1-5 gives the full variable domain: DGGITQSPKYLFRKEGQNVTLSCEQNLNHDAMYWYRQDPGQGLRLIYYSQIVNDFQKGDIAEGYSVSREKKESFPLTVTSAQKNPTAFYLCASRGPPHQPQHFGDGTRLSIL.

The V call is TRBV18, the J call TRBJ1-6, with D unresolved. This CDR3 has 15 amino acids. V gave up 2 bases and J gave up 3 bases, with 8 bases separating them. CDR1 and CDR2 (germline): KGHSH, LQKENI. CDR3 in amino acids: CASSPYDVYNSPLHF. The CDR3 DNA reads as TGTGCCAGCTCACCATACGATGTCTATAATTCACCCCTCCACTTT.

The rearrangement joins TRBV30 to TRBJ1-2, with D unclear. Germline V lookup: CDR1 GTSNPN, CDR2 SVGIG (reference sequence). The CDR3 runs to 13 residues. V lost 2 bases to trimming and J lost 2 bases, with 9 bases between them. The CDR3 sequence: CAWSPDGNYGYTF. The CDR3 DNA reads TGTGCCTGGAGTCCGGACGGGAACTATGGCTACACCTTC.

This sequence joins TRBV18 and TRBJ2-3; D may match TRBD1 or TRBD2 (6 bases each). Per germline, CDR1 KGHSH and CDR2 LQKENI. V was clipped by 3 bases and J by 1 base, with 11 bases between them. The CDR3 runs 15 residues. CDR3 amino acids: CASSPPGARTDTQYF. As DNA, the CDR3 is TGTGCCAGCTCACCTCCGGGGGCCCGCACAGATACGCAGTATTTT.